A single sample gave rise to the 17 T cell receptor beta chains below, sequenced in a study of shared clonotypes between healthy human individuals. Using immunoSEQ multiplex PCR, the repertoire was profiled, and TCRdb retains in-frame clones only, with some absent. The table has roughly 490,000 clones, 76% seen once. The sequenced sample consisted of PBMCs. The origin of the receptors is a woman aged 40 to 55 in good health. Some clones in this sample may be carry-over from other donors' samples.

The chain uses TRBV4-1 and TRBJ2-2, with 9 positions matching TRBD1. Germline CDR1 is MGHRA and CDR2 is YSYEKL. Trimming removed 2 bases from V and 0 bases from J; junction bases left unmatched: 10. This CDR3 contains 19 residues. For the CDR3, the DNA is TGCGCCAGCAGCCAAAAAAAGGGACAGGGAACTGCGAACACCGGGGAGCTGTTTTTT. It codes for CASSQKKGQGTANTGELFF.

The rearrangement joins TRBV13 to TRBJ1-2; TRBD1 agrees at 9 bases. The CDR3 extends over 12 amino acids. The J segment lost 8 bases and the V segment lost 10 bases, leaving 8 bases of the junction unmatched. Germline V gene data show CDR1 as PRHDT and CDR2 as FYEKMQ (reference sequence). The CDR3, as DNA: TGTGCCACGAATGGACAGGGGAGAGGCTACACCTTC. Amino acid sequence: CATNGQGRGYTF.

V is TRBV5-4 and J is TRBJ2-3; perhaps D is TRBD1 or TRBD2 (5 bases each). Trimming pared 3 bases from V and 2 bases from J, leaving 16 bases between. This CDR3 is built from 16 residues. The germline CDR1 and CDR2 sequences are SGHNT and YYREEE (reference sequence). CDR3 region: CASSSSPGRYTDTQYF. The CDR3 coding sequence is TGTGCCAGCAGCTCCTCCCCGGGACGATACACAGATACGCAGTATTTT.

The CDR3 DNA sequence: TGCGCCAGCAGCCAGTTTAGCGGGAGGTCCTACGAGCAGTACTTC. Protein: CASSQFSGRSYEQYF. The V call is TRBV4-3, the J call TRBJ2-7; 10 bases fit TRBD2. There are 15 residues in the CDR3. J gave up 1 base and V 3 bases, and 3 bases lay outside the gene matches. Germline V gene data show CDR1 as LGHNA and CDR2 as YSLEER.

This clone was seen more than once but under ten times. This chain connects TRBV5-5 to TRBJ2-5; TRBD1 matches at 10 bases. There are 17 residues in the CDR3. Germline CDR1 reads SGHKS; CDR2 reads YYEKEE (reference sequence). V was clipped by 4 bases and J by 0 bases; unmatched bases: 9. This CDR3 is CASSRRGGTGDQETQYF. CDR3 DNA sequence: TGTGCCAGCAGCCGGCGCGGGGGGACAGGGGACCAAGAGACCCAGTACTTC.

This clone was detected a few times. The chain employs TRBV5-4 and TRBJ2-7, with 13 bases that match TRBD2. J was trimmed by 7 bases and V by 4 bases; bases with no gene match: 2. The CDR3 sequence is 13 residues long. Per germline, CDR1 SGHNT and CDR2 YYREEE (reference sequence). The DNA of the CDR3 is TGTGCCAGCAGCCCGGGACTAGCGGGGGAGCAGTACTTC. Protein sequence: CASSPGLAGEQYF.

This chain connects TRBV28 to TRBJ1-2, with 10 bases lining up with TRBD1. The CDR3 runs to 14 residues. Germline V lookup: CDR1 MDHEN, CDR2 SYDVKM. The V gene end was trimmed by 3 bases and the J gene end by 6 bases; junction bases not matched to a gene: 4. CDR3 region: CASSLGQGTHGYTF. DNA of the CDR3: TGTGCCAGCAGTTTGGGACAGGGGACGCATGGCTACACCTTC.

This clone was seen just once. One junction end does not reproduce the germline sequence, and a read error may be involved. The CDR3, as DNA: TGTGCCAGCAACGTAGATGGACAGGGTACCGGGGAGCTGTTTTTT. Amino acids: CASNVDGQGTGELFF. This sequence joins TRBV9 and TRBJ2-2, with 8 bases identical to TRBD1. The germline gives CDR1 SGDLS, CDR2 YYNGEE. The CDR3 spans 15 residues.

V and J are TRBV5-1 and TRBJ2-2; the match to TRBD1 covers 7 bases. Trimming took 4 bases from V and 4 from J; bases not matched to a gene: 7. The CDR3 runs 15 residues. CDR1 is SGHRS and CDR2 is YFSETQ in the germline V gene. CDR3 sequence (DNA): TGCGCCAGCAGCCCGAGACAGGGTTCCACCGGGGAGCTGTTTTTT. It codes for CASSPRQGSTGELFF.

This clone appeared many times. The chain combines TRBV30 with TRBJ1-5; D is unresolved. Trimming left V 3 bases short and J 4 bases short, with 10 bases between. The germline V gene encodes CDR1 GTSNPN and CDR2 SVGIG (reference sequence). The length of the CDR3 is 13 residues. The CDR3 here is CAWSALRNQPQHF. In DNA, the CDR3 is TGTGCCTGGAGCGCCCTGAGGAATCAGCCCCAGCATTTT. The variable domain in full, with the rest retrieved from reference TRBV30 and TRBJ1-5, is SQTIHQWPATLVQPVGSPLSLECTVEGTSNPNLYWYRQAAGRGLQLLFYSVGIGQISSEVPQNLSASRPQDRQFILSSKKLLLSDSGFYLCAWSALRNQPQHFGDGTRLSIL.

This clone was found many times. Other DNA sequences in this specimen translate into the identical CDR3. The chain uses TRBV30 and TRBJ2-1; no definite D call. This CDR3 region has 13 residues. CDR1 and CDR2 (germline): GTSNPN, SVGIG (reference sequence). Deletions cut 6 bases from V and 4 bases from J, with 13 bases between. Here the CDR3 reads CACTRASYNEQFF. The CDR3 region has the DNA TGTGCCTGTACAAGGGCTAGTTACAATGAGCAGTTCTTC.

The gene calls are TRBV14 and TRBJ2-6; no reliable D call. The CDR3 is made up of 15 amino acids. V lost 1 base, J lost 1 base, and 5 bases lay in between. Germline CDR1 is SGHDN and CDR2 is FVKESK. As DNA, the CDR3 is TGTGCCAGCAGCCAAGGGATTTCTGGGGCCAACGTCCTGACTTTC. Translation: CASSQGISGANVLTF.

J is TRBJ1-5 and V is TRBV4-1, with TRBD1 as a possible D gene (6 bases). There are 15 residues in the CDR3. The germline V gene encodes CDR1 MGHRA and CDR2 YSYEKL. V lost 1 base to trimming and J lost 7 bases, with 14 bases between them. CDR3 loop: CASSQGGGPTQPQHF. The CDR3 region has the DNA TGCGCCAGCAGCCAAGGAGGGGGGCCCACGCAGCCCCAGCATTTT.

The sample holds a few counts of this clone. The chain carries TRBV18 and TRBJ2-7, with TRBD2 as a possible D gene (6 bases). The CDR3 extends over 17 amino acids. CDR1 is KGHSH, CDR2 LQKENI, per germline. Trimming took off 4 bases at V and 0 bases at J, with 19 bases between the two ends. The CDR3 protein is CASSRGPSAENSYEQYF. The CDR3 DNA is TGTGCCAGCTCACGAGGCCCTAGCGCCGAAAACTCCTACGAGCAGTACTTC.

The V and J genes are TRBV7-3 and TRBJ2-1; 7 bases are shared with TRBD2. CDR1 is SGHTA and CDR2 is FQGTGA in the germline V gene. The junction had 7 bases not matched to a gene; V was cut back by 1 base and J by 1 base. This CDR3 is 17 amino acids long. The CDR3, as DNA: TGTGCCAGCAGCTTAAACGGGCTAGCGGAGTCCTACAATGAGCAGTTCTTC. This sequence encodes CASSLNGLAESYNEQFF.

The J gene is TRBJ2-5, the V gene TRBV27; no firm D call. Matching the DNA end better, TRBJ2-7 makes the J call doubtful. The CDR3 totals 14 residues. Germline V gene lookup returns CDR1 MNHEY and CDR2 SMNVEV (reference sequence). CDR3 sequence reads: CASSLFPSSYEQYF. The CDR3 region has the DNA TGTGCCAGCAGTTTATTTCCGAGCTCCTACGAGCAGTACTTC.

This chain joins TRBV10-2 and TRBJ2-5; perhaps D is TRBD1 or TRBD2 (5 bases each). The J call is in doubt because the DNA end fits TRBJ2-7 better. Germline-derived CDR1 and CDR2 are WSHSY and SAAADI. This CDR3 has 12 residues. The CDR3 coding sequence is TGCGCCACCACCGGGGCTTCCTACGAGCAGTACTTC. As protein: CATTGASYEQYF.